Listed below are T cell receptor beta chains from one sample, sequenced in a study of shared clonotypes between healthy human individuals. The table came from immunoSEQ multiplex PCR; TCRdb's copy has only in-frame clones and leaves some out. The repertoire has fewer than 600,000 clones, around three quarters of them found once; the top ten carry approximately 12%. Sequencing was performed on PBMCs. All receptors come from a woman aged 35 to 49 in good health. Some clones in this sample may be carry-over from other donors' samples. CDR3s include the opening cysteine and the closing phenylalanine or tryptophan. D genes are given only for firm matches. Some rows mark clone size as missing; the rest say once, few, many or name a class of expanded clone.

j_gene,abundance,d_gene,v_gene,CDR3nt,CDR3aa
TRBJ1-1,-,-,TRBV2,TGTGCCTCCGGACTCGTCGGGTTGGACACTGAAGCTTTCTTT,CASGLVGLDTEAFF
TRBJ2-7,-,-,TRBV18,TGTGCCAGCTCACCGTGGGGGAAAGGCGACGAGCAGTACTTC,CASSPWGKGDEQYF
TRBJ2-1,-,-,TRBV7-9,TGTGCCAGCAGCTTAGATACAGGGTGGGATGAGCAGTTCTTC,CASSLDTGWDEQFF
TRBJ2-5,-,TRBD2,TRBV7-2,TGTGCCAGCAGCCCCACTAGCGGGAGTGGGGAGACCCAGTACTTC,CASSPTSGSGETQYF
TRBJ2-1,-,-,TRBV9,TGTGCCAGCAGCGTAGGGACAACCAATGAGCAGTTCTTC,CASSVGTTNEQFF
TRBJ2-1,few,TRBD2,TRBV19,TGTGCCAGTATGGGCGGGAGAAGCTCCTACAATGAGCAGTTCTTC,CASMGGRSSYNEQFF
TRBJ2-3,-,-,TRBV7-2,TGTGCCAGCAGCTTAGGCACCACACTGATTTGGCGCACAGATACGCAGTATTTT,CASSLGTTLIWRTDTQYF
TRBJ2-1,-,-,TRBV4-1,TGCGCCAGCAGCCCTGAATCCCATGAGCAGTTCTTC,CASSPESHEQFF
TRBJ2-1,-,TRBD1,TRBV7-8,TGTGCCAGCAGCTTAGACAGGGGGGATGAGCAGTTCTTC,CASSLDRGDEQFF
TRBJ1-4,few,TRBD1,TRBV30,TGTGCCTGGACCCTAGGACAGGGAGGAAAACTGTTTTTT,CAWTLGQGGKLFF
TRBJ2-6,-,TRBD1,TRBV12-5,TGTGCTAGTGGTTTGGTACCGAAGGGACAGGGTAATCCCGGGGCCAACGTCCTGACTTTC,CASGLVPKGQGNPGANVLTF
TRBJ1-5,-,TRBD1,TRBV4-3,TGCGCCAGCAGCCAAGGGACAGGGGGGCATCAGCCCCAGCATTTT,CASSQGTGGHQPQHF
TRBJ2-7,-,-,TRBV11-2,TGTGCCAGCAGCTCAAGCGGAGCCGGGTACGAGCAGTACTTC,CASSSSGAGYEQYF
TRBJ2-7,-,-,TRBV5-1,TGCGCCAGCAGCTTGGTCCCGGGAGTGAGAATGAACGAGCAGTACTTC,CASSLVPGVRMNEQYF
TRBJ2-5,once,-,TRBV21-1,TGTGCCAGCAAAACCTGGACTAGCGGGAGGCCCGAGGAAGAAGAGACCCAGTACTTC,CASKTWTSGRPEEEETQYF
TRBJ1-5,-,TRBD1,TRBV5-1,TGCGCCAGCAGCGTGGAGGGGGCAAGTCAGCCCCAGCATTTT,CASSVEGASQPQHF
TRBJ2-2,-,TRBD1,TRBV5-1,TGCGCCAGCAGTGAAAACCTGGGACAGGGGATCACCGGGGAGCTGTTTTTT,CASSENLGQGITGELFF
TRBJ2-1,-,TRBD2,TRBV4-1,TGCGCCAGCAGCCACCCCGGGACTAACCGCCGGGAGCAGTTCTTC,CASSHPGTNRREQFF
TRBJ2-2,-,TRBD1,TRBV4-3,TGCGCCAGCAGCCAAGGGACAGGGTACACCGGGGAGCTGTTTTTT,CASSQGTGYTGELFF
TRBJ2-7,-,-,TRBV7-2,TGTGCCAGCAGCTTAAGTAGTTCCTCCTACGAGCAGTACTTC,CASSLSSSSYEQYF
TRBJ1-3,-,-,TRBV9,TGTGCCAGCAGTCTTGGCGGGACACTCCGGGTAAACACCATATATTTT,CASSLGGTLRVNTIYF
TRBJ2-1,few,-,TRBV11-2,TGTGCCAGCAGCTTATTGGCGGGCCACAATGAGCAGTTCTTC,CASSLLAGHNEQFF
TRBJ2-7,-,TRBD2,TRBV5-7,TGTGCCAGCAGCTTTTCGGGACTAGCGAGCGAGCAGTACTTC,CASSFSGLASEQYF
TRBJ2-1,few,-,TRBV13,TGTGCCAGCAGCTTTAGGTCCAATGAGCAGTTCTTC,CASSFRSNEQFF
TRBJ2-7,-,-,TRBV29-1,TGCAGCGGAGGGGGGACGTGGTACGAGCAGTACTTC,CSGGGTWYEQYF
TRBJ1-5,-,-,TRBV5-1,TGCGCCAGCAGCTTTTCAGGCTTTAAAGGGGAGCCCCAGCATTTT,CASSFSGFKGEPQHF
TRBJ2-2,-,TRBD1,TRBV7-7,TGTGCCAGCAGCTTACCGGGACAGGGGCCGGGGACCGGGGAGCTGTTTTTT,CASSLPGQGPGTGELFF
TRBJ2-4,-,TRBD2,TRBV11-2,TGTGCCAGCAGCATCCAGGGACTAGCGGGACGTCTAGCCAAAAACATTCAGTACTTC,CASSIQGLAGRLAKNIQYF
TRBJ1-5,-,TRBD1,TRBV19,TGTGCCAGTAGTCCCCCCGGGACAGGGTCAATGGGACAGCCCCAGCATTTT,CASSPPGTGSMGQPQHF
TRBJ1-5,few,-,TRBV27,TGTGCCAGCAGTTTAAAAGGCTGGGAAGGTGGCAATCAGCCCCAGCATTTT,CASSLKGWEGGNQPQHF
TRBJ2-5,-,-,TRBV2,TGTGCCAGCAGAGTAGACGGAGAAGAGACCCAGTACTTC,CASRVDGEETQYF
TRBJ2-7,-,-,TRBV7-6,TGTGCCAGCAGCTTAGATACTAGTGGATCCTACGAGCAGTACTTC,CASSLDTSGSYEQYF
TRBJ2-7,many,-,TRBV7-2,TGTGCCAGCAGCTTAGGACTCGGTTCGGGGTACGAGCAGTACTTC,CASSLGLGSGYEQYF
TRBJ1-5,-,TRBD1,TRBV28,TGTGCCAGCAGTTTAACCCCCGGACAGGCCAAGTATAGCAATCAGCCCCAGCATTTT,CASSLTPGQAKYSNQPQHF
TRBJ2-6,-,-,TRBV27,TGTGCCAGTTTTTCGTGGGGTGAGGGGGCCAACGTCCTGACTTTC,CASFSWGEGANVLTF
TRBJ1-1,-,-,TRBV20-1,TGCAGTGTTCGAGTTGGCGCTGAAGCTTTCTTT,CSVRVGAEAFF
TRBJ2-2,-,TRBD2,TRBV28,TGTGCCAGCAGTCTAGCGGGAACGGACACCGGGGAGCTGTTTTTT,CASSLAGTDTGELFF
TRBJ2-7,-,-,TRBV5-1,TGCGCCAGCAGCTCCAGGGGCTACGAGCAGTACTTC,CASSSRGYEQYF
TRBJ2-2,-,TRBD2,TRBV6-1,TGTGCCAGCAGTGAGGTTAGCGGGAGGAACACCGGGGAGCTGTTTTTT,CASSEVSGRNTGELFF